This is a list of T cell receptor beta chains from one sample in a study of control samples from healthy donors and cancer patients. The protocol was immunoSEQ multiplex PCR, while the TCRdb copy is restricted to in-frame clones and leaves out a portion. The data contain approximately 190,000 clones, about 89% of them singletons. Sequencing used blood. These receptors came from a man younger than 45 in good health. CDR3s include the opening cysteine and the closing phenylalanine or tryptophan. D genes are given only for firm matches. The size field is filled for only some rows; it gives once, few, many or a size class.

CDR3 protein: CATSDSSAWANQPQHF
CDR3 DNA: TGTGCCACCAGTGATTCGAGCGCCTGGGCAAATCAGCCCCAGCATTTT
clone size: .
J gene: TRBJ1-5
V gene: TRBV24-1
D gene: .

CDR3 protein: CASSPRPGQPYNEQFF
CDR3 DNA: TGTGCCAGCAGCCCCCGACCGGGACAGCCCTACAATGAGCAGTTCTTC
clone size: .
J gene: TRBJ2-1
V gene: TRBV27
D gene: TRBD1

CDR3 protein: CASSPGERDGYTF
CDR3 DNA: TGTGCCAGCTCACCAGGGGAGAGGGATGGCTACACCTTC
clone size: .
J gene: TRBJ1-2
V gene: TRBV18
D gene: .

CDR3 protein: CASSLGTGGNTIYF
CDR3 DNA: TGTGCCAGCAGCCTGGGGACAGGCGGAAACACCATATATTTT
clone size: .
J gene: TRBJ1-3
V gene: TRBV5-4
D gene: TRBD1

CDR3 protein: CASSDLAGGPNTGELFF
CDR3 DNA: TGTGCCAGCAGTGATTTAGCGGGGGGGCCAAACACCGGGGAGCTGTTTTTT
clone size: .
J gene: TRBJ2-2
V gene: TRBV6-1
D gene: TRBD2

CDR3 protein: CASSLLTRGKDEQYF
CDR3 DNA: TGTGCCAGCAGTTTATTAACGCGGGGGAAGGACGAGCAGTACTTC
clone size: .
J gene: TRBJ2-7
V gene: TRBV27
D gene: TRBD2

CDR3 protein: CASSPAGYYEQYF
CDR3 DNA: TGTGCCAGCTCACCGGCAGGGTATTACGAGCAGTACTTC
clone size: .
J gene: TRBJ2-7
V gene: TRBV18
D gene: .

CDR3 protein: CASRQTISGGKNTEAFF
CDR3 DNA: TGTGCCAGCAGGCAAACGATTTCAGGGGGAAAGAACACTGAAGCTTTCTTT
clone size: .
J gene: TRBJ1-1
V gene: TRBV7-9
D gene: TRBD1

CDR3 protein: CASSSQQGSSEKLFF
CDR3 DNA: TGTGCCAGCAGCTCGCAACAGGGGAGTAGTGAAAAACTGTTTTTT
clone size: .
J gene: TRBJ1-4
V gene: TRBV7-9
D gene: TRBD1

CDR3 protein: CASSKMERGEVWFF
CDR3 DNA: TGTGCCAGCAGTAAAATGGAGCGGGGGGAAGTATGGTTCTTC
clone size: once
J gene: TRBJ2-1
V gene: TRBV7-2
D gene: TRBD2

CDR3 protein: CASSPSTEAFF
CDR3 DNA: TGTGCCAGCAGCCCGTCCACTGAAGCTTTCTTT
clone size: .
J gene: TRBJ1-1
V gene: TRBV7-9
D gene: .

CDR3 protein: CASYASEAGNTIYF
CDR3 DNA: TGTGCCAGTTACGCGTCGGAGGCTGGAAACACCATATATTTT
clone size: .
J gene: TRBJ1-3
V gene: TRBV6-5
D gene: .

CDR3 protein: CASSYPSDRLNTEAFF
CDR3 DNA: TGCGCCAGCAGCTACCCATCTGACAGATTGAACACTGAAGCTTTCTTT
clone size: once
J gene: TRBJ1-1
V gene: TRBV5-1
D gene: .

CDR3 protein: CASSPGTPNYEQYF
CDR3 DNA: TGTGCCAGCAGCCCCGGGACCCCTAATTACGAGCAGTACTTC
clone size: .
J gene: TRBJ2-7
V gene: TRBV2
D gene: .

CDR3 protein: CASSLVDRYNEKLFF
CDR3 DNA: TGTGCCAGCAGCTTAGTCGACAGGTATAATGAAAAACTGTTTTTT
clone size: .
J gene: TRBJ1-4
V gene: TRBV7-2
D gene: .

CDR3 protein: CASSLRTSGGGSYEQYF
CDR3 DNA: TGTGCCAGCAGCTTAAGGACTAGCGGGGGGGGCTCCTACGAGCAGTACTTC
clone size: .
J gene: TRBJ2-7
V gene: TRBV11-2
D gene: TRBD2

CDR3 protein: CASSPTSGGTYEQYF
CDR3 DNA: TGTGCCAGCAGTCCAACTAGCGGGGGGACCTACGAGCAGTACTTC
clone size: .
J gene: TRBJ2-7
V gene: TRBV6-5
D gene: TRBD2

CDR3 protein: CASRQAGREQYF
CDR3 DNA: TGTGCCAGCAGGCAGGCCGGGCGCGAGCAGTACTTC
clone size: .
J gene: TRBJ2-7
V gene: TRBV2
D gene: .

CDR3 protein: CASSLLEGGADTQYF
CDR3 DNA: TGTGCCAGCAGCTTATTAGAGGGAGGGGCAGATACGCAGTATTTT
clone size: .
J gene: TRBJ2-3
V gene: TRBV5-5
D gene: TRBD2

CDR3 protein: CASSMYTVLNTEAFF
CDR3 DNA: TGTGCCAGCAGCATGTACACAGTTTTAAACACCGAAGCTTTCTTT
clone size: .
J gene: TRBJ1-1
V gene: TRBV13
D gene: .